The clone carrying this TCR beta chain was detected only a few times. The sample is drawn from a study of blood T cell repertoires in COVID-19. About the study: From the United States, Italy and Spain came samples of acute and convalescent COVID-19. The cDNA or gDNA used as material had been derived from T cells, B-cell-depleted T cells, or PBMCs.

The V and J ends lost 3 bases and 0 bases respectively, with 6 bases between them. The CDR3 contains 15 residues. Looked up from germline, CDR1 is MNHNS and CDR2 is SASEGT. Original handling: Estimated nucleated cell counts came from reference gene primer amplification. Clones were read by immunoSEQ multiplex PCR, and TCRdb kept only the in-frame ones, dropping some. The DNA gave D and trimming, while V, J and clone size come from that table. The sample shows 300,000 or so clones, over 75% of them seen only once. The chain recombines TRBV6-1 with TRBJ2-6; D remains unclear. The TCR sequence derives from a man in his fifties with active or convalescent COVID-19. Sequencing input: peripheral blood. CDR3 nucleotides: TGTGCCAGCAGTGACCACAGCTCTGGGGCCAACGTCCTGACTTTC. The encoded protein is CASSDHSSGANVLTF.